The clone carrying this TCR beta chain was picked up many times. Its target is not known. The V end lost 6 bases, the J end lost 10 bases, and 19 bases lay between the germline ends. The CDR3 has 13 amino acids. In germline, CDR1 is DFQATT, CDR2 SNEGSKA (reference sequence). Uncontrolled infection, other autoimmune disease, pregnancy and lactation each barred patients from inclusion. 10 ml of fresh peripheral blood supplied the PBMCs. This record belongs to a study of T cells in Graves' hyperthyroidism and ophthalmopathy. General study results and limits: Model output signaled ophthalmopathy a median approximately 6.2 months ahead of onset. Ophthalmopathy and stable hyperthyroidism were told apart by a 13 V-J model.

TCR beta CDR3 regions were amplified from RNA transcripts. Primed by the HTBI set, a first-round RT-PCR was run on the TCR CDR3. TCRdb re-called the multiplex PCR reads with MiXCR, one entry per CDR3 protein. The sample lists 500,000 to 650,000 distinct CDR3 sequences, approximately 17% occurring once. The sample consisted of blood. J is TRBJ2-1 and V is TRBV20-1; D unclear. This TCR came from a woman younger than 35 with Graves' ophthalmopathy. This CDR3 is CSAHRSLSSEQFF. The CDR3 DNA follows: TGCAGTGCGCACCGCTCCTTAAGTAGCGAGCAGTTCTTC.